This T cell receptor (beta chain) was observed in a study of blood T cell repertoires in COVID-19. Study at large: PBMCs, B-cell-depleted T cells, or T cells were the source of the cDNA or gDNA that made up the material.

The table came from immunoSEQ multiplex PCR; TCRdb's copy has only in-frame clones and leaves some out. This sample has approximately 120,000 clones, with around 81% found just once. Germline values: CDR1 MNHEY, CDR2 SVGAGI. The CDR3 sequence is 13 residues long. V gave up 7 bases and J gave up 7 bases, with 13 bases separating them. In its sample, this clone was seen once. The gene calls are TRBV6-5 and TRBJ2-2; TRBD1 might be the D (5 bases). Source material: peripheral blood. The sequence came from a woman in her fifties or sixties with acute or convalescent COVID-19. The CDR3 DNA sequence: TGTGCCAGCACAGTAGGGGTATACGGGGAGCTGTTTTTT. This encodes CASTVGVYGELFF.